This passage covers 6 T cell receptor beta chains from one sample sequenced in a study of T cell changes during pregnancy in multiple sclerosis. Clones were sequenced by immunoSEQ multiplex PCR, and TCRdb holds only the in-frame ones, with some missing. The sample has some 99,000 clones; under 95% are singletons. The specimen was peripheral blood, collected after pregnancy. The receptors stem from a female donor in good health, enrolled as a control in a pregnancy study.

J is TRBJ2-5 and V is TRBV27; D gene unclear. The CDR3 runs 13 residues. Germline V gene data show CDR1 as MNHEY and CDR2 as SMNVEV (reference sequence). Trimming stripped 4 bases from V and 0 bases from J, with 6 bases between. CDR3 in DNA: TGTGCCAGCAGTTCCTATAACCAAGAGACCCAGTACTTC. Translated, it gives CASSSYNQETQYF.

This chain links TRBV10-3 with TRBJ2-1; 8 bases agree with TRBD1. Germline CDR1 and CDR2: ENHRY and SYGVKD. V dropped 8 bases and J dropped 4; count of bases not matched to a gene: 7. The CDR3 length is 14 residues. The CDR3 nucleotides read TGTGCCATCGGGCCGGGACAGGTATACAATGAGCAGTTCTTC. Protein: CAIGPGQVYNEQFF.

The chain is built from TRBV18 and TRBJ1-5; TRBD1 matches at 8 bases. The CDR3 contains 15 residues. Per germline, CDR1 KGHSH and CDR2 LQKENI. V was pared by 4 bases and J by 0 bases, with 2 bases of the junction left unmatched. The CDR3 DNA is TGTGCCAGCTCACGGGGACAGGTTAGCAATCAGCCCCAGCATTTT. Protein sequence: CASSRGQVSNQPQHF.

The rearrangement joins TRBV6-5 to TRBJ2-5; TRBD1 is a possible D gene (6 bases). There are 13 residues in the CDR3. V lost 5 bases and J 2 bases, leaving 9 bases between the germline ends. The germline CDR1 and CDR2 sequences are MNHEY and SVGAGI. The CDR3 loop is CASSRTAQETQYF. The CDR3 coding sequence is TGTGCCAGCAGTCGGACAGCACAAGAGACCCAGTACTTC.

The gene calls are TRBV6-6 and TRBJ1-3; 8 bases are shared with TRBD1. The ends lost 3 bases at V and 6 bases at J; junction bases unmatched: 4. Germline-derived CDR1 and CDR2 are MNHNY and SVGAGI (reference sequence). This CDR3 contains 14 residues. The CDR3 protein is CASSYMDRVNTIYF. CDR3 DNA: TGTGCCAGCAGTTATATGGACAGGGTAAACACCATATATTTT.

The V gene is TRBV5-8, the J gene TRBJ1-2; 12 bases align to TRBD1. CDR3 length: 15 amino acids. Germline values: CDR1 SGHTS, CDR2 YDEGEE. V shed 4 bases and J 7 bases; nucleotides not matched to a gene: 8. The CDR3 here is CASSLMGQGASGYTF. The CDR3 bases are TGTGCCAGCAGCCTGATGGGACAGGGGGCCTCTGGCTACACCTTC.